This T cell receptor beta chain was retrieved from a study of T cells in Graves' hyperthyroidism and ophthalmopathy. Amplification targeted TCR beta CDR3 regions from RNA transcripts. Carried out on the TCR CDR3, a first-round RT-PCR used the HTBI primer set. TCRdb analysed the multiplex PCR reads with MiXCR anew, one entry per CDR3 protein. The table lists about 700,000 distinct CDR3 sequences, approximately 14% of them singletons, with more than 8.5% in the top ten. The sample holds many counts of this clonotype. What it recognizes is unknown. Trimming removed 5 bases at V and 8 bases at J, with 9 bases between. Germline values: CDR1 MNHEY, CDR2 SVGEGT. There are 11 residues in the CDR3. Study conclusions and caveats: Most expanded thyroid clonotypes above 0.001 also appeared in blood.

The sequence was collected from a woman between 18 and 29 years old with Graves' hyperthyroidism. Sequenced material: blood. The chain combines TRBV6-2 or TRBV6-3 with TRBJ1-1; no clear D gene. CDR3 coding DNA: TGTGCCAGCAGTCACGGGCGGGAAGCTTTCTTT. It codes for CASSHGREAFF.